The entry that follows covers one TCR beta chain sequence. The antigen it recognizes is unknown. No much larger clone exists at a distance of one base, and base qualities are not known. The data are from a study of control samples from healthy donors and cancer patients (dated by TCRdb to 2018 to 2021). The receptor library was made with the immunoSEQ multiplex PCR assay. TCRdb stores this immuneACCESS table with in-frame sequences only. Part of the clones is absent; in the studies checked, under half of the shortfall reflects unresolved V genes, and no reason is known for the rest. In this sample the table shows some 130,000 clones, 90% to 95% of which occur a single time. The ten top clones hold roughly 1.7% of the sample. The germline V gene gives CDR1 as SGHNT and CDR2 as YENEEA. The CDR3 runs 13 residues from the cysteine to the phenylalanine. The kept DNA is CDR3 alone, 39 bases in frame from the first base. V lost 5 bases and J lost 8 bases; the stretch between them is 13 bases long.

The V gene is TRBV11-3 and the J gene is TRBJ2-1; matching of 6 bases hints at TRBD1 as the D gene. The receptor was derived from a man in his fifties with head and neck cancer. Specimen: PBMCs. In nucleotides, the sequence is TGTGCCAGCAGCGGTACAGGGTCGGATGAGCAGTTCTTC. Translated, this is CASSGTGSDEQFF.